Reported below is one T cell receptor beta chain. This sample was taken from a study of blood T cell repertoires in COVID-19. Study at large: There were acute and convalescent COVID-19 samples, and they came from the United States, Italy and Spain.

Data came from immunoSEQ multiplex PCR; TCRdb stores just in-frame clones and leaves some out. The table lists 200,000 to 300,000 clones, around 84% of them singletons. CDR1 and CDR2 from the germline V gene are SGHTA and FQGNSA. The V and J ends lost 4 bases and 6 bases, in that order; junction bases with no gene match: 10. This CDR3 is 15 amino acids long. The source is a man in his forties or fifties who had recovered from COVID-19. V usage is TRBV7-2 and J usage is TRBJ1-2; TRBD1 aligns across 8 bases. Sequences were obtained from peripheral blood. This chain's CDR3 is CASSSERGTGDGYTF. Written as DNA, the CDR3 is TGTGCCAGCAGCTCAGAACGCGGGACAGGTGATGGCTACACCTTC.